Sequencing of this T cell receptor beta chain was carried out in a study of blood T cell repertoires in COVID-19. Study at large: The United States, Italy and Spain were the sources of the acute and convalescent COVID-19 samples.

V dropped 5 bases and J dropped 8 bases, with 13 bases sitting between them. CDR3 length: 13 residues. The germline V gene encodes CDR1 SEHNR and CDR2 FQNEAQ (reference sequence). Per the original data handling: Reference gene primer amplification in the assay estimated nucleated cell counts. Sequencing used immunoSEQ multiplex PCR; TCRdb keeps in-frame clones, though not all of them. V and J calls and clone size are given by that table; D and trimming were obtained from the DNA. The table has about 100,000 clones, approximately 85% seen once; the top ten hold under 7.5%. The chain has TRBV7-9 and TRBJ1-5, with D perhaps matching TRBD1 (6 bases). Sequencing was done on a sample of peripheral blood. The TCR comes from a woman aged 60-75 years with acute or convalescent COVID-19. CDR3 region: CASSVTGLEPQHF. Written as DNA, the CDR3 is TGTGCCAGCAGCGTGACAGGTCTGGAGCCCCAGCATTTT.